Here is one T cell receptor (beta chain) with its context. This sample is drawn from a study of blood T cell repertoires in COVID-19. On the study more broadly: Some COVID-19 samples were acute and others convalescent; all came from the United States, Italy and Spain. In each case, the material was cDNA or gDNA derived from T cells, B-cell-depleted T cells, or PBMCs.

Losses at the gene ends were 10 bases for V and 8 bases for J; bases not matched to a gene: 12. CDR1 is MGHRA, CDR2 YSYEKL, per germline. The CDR3 spans 15 residues. One Seattle source followed patients from active infection through their disease course. Sequencing was performed with immunoSEQ multiplex PCR; in TCRdb, only in-frame clones are kept and a portion is missing. The table shows around 270,000 clones, with 75% to 95% occurring only once. Sequenced: peripheral blood. This TCR was sampled from a person aged 18-29 years with COVID-19, enrolled during active disease. This rearrangement joins TRBV4-1 to TRBJ2-1; 12 positions agree with TRBD2. The CDR3 sequence: CATRPTSGRTDEQFF. CDR3 in DNA: TGCGCCACCCGCCCGACTAGCGGGAGAACTGATGAGCAGTTCTTC.